The sample holds a few counts of the clone carrying this T cell receptor (beta chain). TCRdb re-called the 5' RACE reads with MiXCR, one entry per CDR3 protein. The table has hundreds of thousands of distinct CDR3 sequences, 20% to 25% seen once. The germline V gene encodes CDR1 SSHAT and CDR2 FNYEAQ (reference sequence). Trimming cost V 1 base and J 2 bases; bases outside gene matches: 11. The CDR3 has 18 residues. The sample belongs to a study of identical twins. These data also formed part of another study, on yellow fever vaccine responses in identical twins.

The V and J genes are TRBV7-7 and TRBJ2-3; 8 bases map to TRBD2. The clonotype originates from a woman aged 18-35 years in good health. The sequenced material came from CD4+ T cells sorted from blood. The chain's CDR3 is CASSLGLQAGGDTDTQYF. CDR3 nucleotide sequence: TGTGCCAGCAGCTTAGGGTTGCAGGCGGGGGGAGACACAGATACGCAGTATTTT.